These T cell receptor beta chains were read from a single sample in a study of control samples from healthy donors and cancer patients. Libraries were prepared by immunoSEQ multiplex PCR; TCRdb keeps only in-frame clonotypes and omits some of them. The table has approximately 180,000 clones, approximately 94% seen once. The specimen was blood. The receptors shown here come from a young woman in good health. Each CDR3 is given with its conserved first and last residue. The D gene is left open where the match is weak. Some rows have no size entry. The others give once, few or many, or a class for an expanded clone.

TRBJ1-2 | . | TRBV15 | . | CATSRAPANYGYTF | TGTGCCACCAGCAGAGCCCCCGCGAACTATGGCTACACCTTC
TRBJ1-5 | . | TRBV5-1 | . | CASSLDSYQPQHF | TGCGCCAGCAGCTTGGACAGTTATCAGCCCCAGCATTTT
TRBJ2-3 | TRBD2 | TRBV2 | once | CASSPSGEYTQYF | TGTGCCAGCAGCCCCAGCGGGGAATATACGCAGTATTTT
TRBJ2-3 | . | TRBV11-2 | . | CASSRTDTQYF | TGTGCCAGCTCACGTACAGATACGCAGTATTTT
TRBJ1-2 | TRBD1 | TRBV6-5 | . | CASSWTGRNYTF | TGTGCCAGCAGTTGGACAGGGAGAAACTACACCTTC
TRBJ1-4 | . | TRBV4-1 | . | CASSQDARGGANEKLFF | TGCGCCAGCAGCCAAGATGCCAGGGGAGGGGCTAATGAAAAACTGTTTTTT
TRBJ2-5 | . | TRBV5-1 | once | CASSLADFQETQYF | TGCGCCAGCAGCTTGGCCGACTTTCAAGAGACCCAGTACTTC
TRBJ1-4 | . | TRBV7-9 | . | CASSLVLPQTATNEKLFF | TGTGCCAGCAGCTTAGTACTCCCACAGACTGCAACTAATGAAAAACTGTTTTTT
TRBJ1-1 | TRBD1 | TRBV6-5 | . | CASSYFGQGTEAFF | TGTGCCAGCAGTTACTTCGGACAGGGCACTGAAGCTTTCTTT
TRBJ1-2 | . | TRBV5-6 | once | CASSFPQGAIKYGYTF | TGTGCCAGCAGCTTTCCGCAGGGTGCTATAAAGTATGGCTACACCTTC
TRBJ1-5 | . | TRBV6-2/TRBV6-3 | . | CASSDSNQPQHF | TGTGCCAGCAGTGACAGTAATCAGCCCCAGCATTTT
TRBJ1-6 | . | TRBV27 | . | CASTRGSRGSPLHF | TGTGCCAGCACTCGAGGAAGCCGGGGTTCACCCCTCCACTTT
TRBJ1-2 | . | TRBV5-4 | . | CASSLGGAGSYGYTF | TGTGCCAGCAGCCTGGGAGGGGCAGGGAGTTATGGCTACACCTTC
TRBJ2-7 | . | TRBV15 | . | CATSRERGPHEQYF | TGTGCCACCAGCAGGGAACGTGGTCCCCACGAGCAGTACTTC
TRBJ2-7 | . | TRBV7-2 | . | CASSLRGTTEMTYEQYF | TGTGCCAGCAGCTTAAGGGGGACTACCGAGATGACCTACGAGCAGTACTTC
TRBJ1-2 | TRBD1 | TRBV29-1 | . | CSEEEATGYGYTF | TGCAGCGAGGAGGAGGCGACAGGGTATGGCTACACCTTC
TRBJ1-1 | TRBD1 | TRBV5-1 | . | CASSDRGRNTEAFF | TGCGCCAGCAGCGACAGGGGGCGAAACACTGAAGCTTTCTTT
TRBJ2-1 | . | TRBV3-1/TRBV3-2 | . | CASSQAGYNEQFF | TGTGCCAGCAGCCAAGCAGGGTACAATGAGCAGTTCTTC
TRBJ1-5 | TRBD1 | TRBV3-1/TRBV3-2 | . | CASSQAQGNQPQHF | TGTGCCAGCAGCCAAGCACAGGGGAATCAGCCCCAGCATTTT
TRBJ1-4 | . | TRBV5-5 | few | CASSLFLDEKLFF | TGTGCCAGCAGCTTGTTTCTGGATGAAAAACTGTTTTTT
TRBJ1-6 | TRBD1 | TRBV7-9 | . | CASSFHGQANSPLHF | TGTGCCAGCAGCTTTCATGGACAGGCAAATTCACCCCTCCACTTT
TRBJ1-4 | . | TRBV7-2 | . | CASSLDGIVGGVNEKLFF | TGTGCCAGCAGCTTAGATGGGATCGTGGGAGGAGTTAATGAAAAACTGTTTTTT
TRBJ2-7 | . | TRBV28 | . | CASSSLPAGRYEQYF | TGTGCCAGCAGTTCCCTCCCGGCAGGGCGCTACGAGCAGTACTTC
TRBJ2-3 | . | TRBV10-1 | . | CASGGSTDTQYF | TGCGCCAGCGGGGGGTCCACAGATACGCAGTATTTT
TRBJ2-7 | TRBD2 | TRBV5-1 | . | CASSLTSGAKYF | TGCGCCAGCAGCTTGACTAGCGGAGCCAAGTACTTC
TRBJ2-7 | . | TRBV6-2/TRBV6-3 | . | CASSLDSRLYEQYF | TGTGCCAGCAGTTTGGACAGTCGTCTCTACGAGCAGTACTTC
TRBJ2-1 | TRBD1 | TRBV7-8 | . | CASSLGRQGYNEQFF | TGTGCCAGCAGCTTAGGGAGACAGGGTTACAATGAGCAGTTCTTC
TRBJ2-5 | . | TRBV12-5 | . | CASGLGVQGQQYF | TGTGCTAGTGGTTTGGGGGTACAGGGCCAGCAGTACTTC
TRBJ2-3 | . | TRBV5-1 | . | CASSLESWSYSTDTQYF | TGCGCCAGCAGCTTGGAGTCCTGGAGTTACAGCACAGATACGCAGTATTTT
TRBJ2-2 | . | TRBV11-2 | . | CASSLDSANTGELFF | TGTGCCAGCAGCCTCGATAGCGCGAACACCGGGGAGCTGTTTTTT
TRBJ1-4 | . | TRBV12-3/TRBV12-4 | . | CASSPRGKLFF | TGTGCCAGCAGCCCAAGGGGAAAACTGTTTTTT
TRBJ1-2 | . | TRBV18 | . | CASSPDGGNYGYTF | TGTGCCAGCTCCCCAGATGGGGGAAACTATGGCTACACCTTC
TRBJ1-3 | . | TRBV10-3 | . | CAISESEGWAGNTIYF | TGTGCCATCAGTGAGTCGGAGGGCTGGGCTGGAAACACCATATATTTT
TRBJ1-5 | TRBD1 | TRBV19 | . | CASSIGQGSNQPQHF | TGTGCCAGTAGTATAGGACAGGGTAGCAATCAGCCCCAGCATTTT
TRBJ1-1 | TRBD1 | TRBV29-1 | . | CSVRTGGAFF | TGCAGCGTTCGGACAGGCGGAGCTTTCTTT
TRBJ2-3 | TRBD1 | TRBV25-1 | . | CASSEPKGGWTDTQYF | TGTGCCAGCAGTGAACCGAAAGGGGGCTGGACAGATACGCAGTATTTT
TRBJ2-1 | TRBD2 | TRBV27 | . | CASTSLAGVHEQFF | TGTGCCAGCACCTCCTTAGCGGGAGTCCATGAGCAGTTCTTC
TRBJ2-7 | . | TRBV3-1/TRBV3-2 | . | CASSTGFVFYEQYF | TGTGCCAGCAGTACGGGATTTGTATTCTACGAGCAGTACTTC
TRBJ1-3 | TRBD1 | TRBV4-3 | . | CASSPELGQVFSGNTIYF | TGCGCCAGCAGCCCAGAGCTGGGACAGGTTTTCTCTGGAAACACCATATATTTT
TRBJ1-1 | . | TRBV6-5 | . | CASSYLRANTEAFF | TGTGCCAGCAGTTACCTCCGTGCCAACACTGAAGCTTTCTTT
TRBJ1-2 | . | TRBV5-6 | . | CASSLSGFGYTF | TGTGCCAGCAGCCTTTCAGGGTTTGGCTACACCTTC
TRBJ1-1 | . | TRBV6-5 | . | CASSFGGNTEAFF | TGTGCCAGCTCGTTCGGTGGAAACACTGAAGCTTTCTTT
TRBJ1-1 | . | TRBV6-5 | . | CASTLMRGTNTEAFF | TGTGCCAGCACTCTTATGAGGGGTACTAACACTGAAGCTTTCTTT
TRBJ1-2 | TRBD1 | TRBV28 | . | CASSSRTGGIYGYTF | TGTGCCAGCAGTTCTCGGACAGGGGGCATCTATGGCTACACCTTC
TRBJ2-7 | . | TRBV14 | . | CASSRGDGRYYEQYF | TGTGCCAGCAGCCGGGGCGACGGTCGATACTACGAGCAGTACTTC
TRBJ1-3 | . | TRBV29-1 | . | CSVEEVQGLSGNTIYF | TGCAGCGTTGAAGAAGTACAGGGCCTCTCTGGAAACACCATATATTTT
TRBJ1-2 | TRBD1 | TRBV19 | . | CASKSDRVGYTF | TGTGCCAGTAAGAGCGACAGGGTAGGCTACACCTTC